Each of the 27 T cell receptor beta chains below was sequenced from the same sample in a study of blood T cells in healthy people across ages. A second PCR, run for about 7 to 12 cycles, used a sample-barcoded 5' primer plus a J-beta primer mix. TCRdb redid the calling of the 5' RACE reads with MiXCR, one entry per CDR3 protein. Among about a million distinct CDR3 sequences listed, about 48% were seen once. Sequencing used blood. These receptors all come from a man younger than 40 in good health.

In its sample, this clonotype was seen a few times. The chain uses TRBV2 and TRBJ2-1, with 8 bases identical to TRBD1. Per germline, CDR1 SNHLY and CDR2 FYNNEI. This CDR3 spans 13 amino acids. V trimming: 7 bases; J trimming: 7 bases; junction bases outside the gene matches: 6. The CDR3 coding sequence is TGTGCCAGCATTGCACAGGGGGGAAATGAGCAGTTCTTC. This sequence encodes CASIAQGGNEQFF.

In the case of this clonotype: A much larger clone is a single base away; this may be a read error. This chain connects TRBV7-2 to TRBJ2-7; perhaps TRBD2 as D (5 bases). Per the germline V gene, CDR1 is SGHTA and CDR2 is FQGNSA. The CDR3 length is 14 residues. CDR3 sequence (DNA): TGTGCCGGCAGCTTAGCGCGGAGCTCCTACGAGCAGTACTTC. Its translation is CAGSLARSSYEQYF.

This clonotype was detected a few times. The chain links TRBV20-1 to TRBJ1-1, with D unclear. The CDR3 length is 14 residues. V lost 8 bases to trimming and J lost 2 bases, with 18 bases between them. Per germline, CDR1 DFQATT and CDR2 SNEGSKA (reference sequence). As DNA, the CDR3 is TGCAGTTCCAGAGCTGGGAGGCTAAACACTGAAGCTTTCTTT. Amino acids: CSSRAGRLNTEAFF.

CDR3 coding DNA: TGTGCCAGCAGTGATTGGACAGCGAAAGTGGCAGATACGCAGTATTTT. This gives the protein CASSDWTAKVADTQYF. The rearrangement uses TRBV2 and TRBJ2-3; D perhaps matches TRBD1 (6 bases). The CDR3 is made up of 16 amino acids. Trimming removed 3 bases from V and 4 bases from J, with 17 bases in between. The germline V gene encodes CDR1 SNHLY and CDR2 FYNNEI. Variable domain in full (rest from reference TRBV2 and TRBJ2-3): EPEVTQTPSHQVTQMGQEVILRCVPISNHLYFYWYRQILGQKVEFLVSFYNNEISEKSEIFDDQFSVERPDGSNFTLKIRSTKLEDSAMYFCASSDWTAKVADTQYFGPGTRLTVL.

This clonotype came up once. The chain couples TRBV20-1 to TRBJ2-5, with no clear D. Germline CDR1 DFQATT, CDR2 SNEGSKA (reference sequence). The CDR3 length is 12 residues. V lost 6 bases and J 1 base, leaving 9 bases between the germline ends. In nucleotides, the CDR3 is TGCAGTGCCCCGGCCCTCCAAGAGACCCAGTACTTC. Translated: CSAPALQETQYF.

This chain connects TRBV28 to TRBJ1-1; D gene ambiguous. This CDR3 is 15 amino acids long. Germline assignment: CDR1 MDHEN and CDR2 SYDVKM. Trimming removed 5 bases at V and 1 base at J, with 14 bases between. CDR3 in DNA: TGTGCCAGCAGTCCTCAGGTGGTTGGGAACACTGAAGCTTTCTTT. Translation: CASSPQVVGNTEAFF.

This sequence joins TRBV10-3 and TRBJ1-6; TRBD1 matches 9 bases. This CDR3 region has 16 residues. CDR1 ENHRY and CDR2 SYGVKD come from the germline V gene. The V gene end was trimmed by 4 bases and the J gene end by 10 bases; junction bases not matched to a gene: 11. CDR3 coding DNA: TGTGCCATCAGTGGGGTGAGCGTGGGACAGGGATCACCCCTCCACTTT. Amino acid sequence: CAISGVSVGQGSPLHF.

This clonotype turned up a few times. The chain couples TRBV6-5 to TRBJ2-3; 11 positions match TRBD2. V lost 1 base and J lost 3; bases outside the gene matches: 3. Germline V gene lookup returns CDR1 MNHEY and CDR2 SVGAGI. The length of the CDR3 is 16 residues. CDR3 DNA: TGTGCCAGCAGTTACTTTAGCGGGGGGGCTACAGATACGCAGTATTTT. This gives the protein CASSYFSGGATDTQYF.

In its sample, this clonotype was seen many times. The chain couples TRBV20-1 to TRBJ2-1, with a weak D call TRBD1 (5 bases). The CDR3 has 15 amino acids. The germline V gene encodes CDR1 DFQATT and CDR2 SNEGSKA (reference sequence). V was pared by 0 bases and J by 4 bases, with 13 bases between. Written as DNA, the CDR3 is TGCAGTGCTAGAGATCAGTGGGGCCTTTACAATGAGCAGTTCTTC. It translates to CSARDQWGLYNEQFF.

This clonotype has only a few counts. The CDR3 spells CSVEVRGEPGANVLTF. Written as DNA, the CDR3 is TGCAGCGTTGAAGTAAGGGGGGAGCCTGGGGCCAACGTCCTGACTTTC. This chain links TRBV29-1 with TRBJ2-6, with D possibly being TRBD1 or TRBD2 (6 bases each). V was cut by 1 base and J by 2 bases, with 12 bases left in between. The CDR3 spans 16 residues. The germline V gene encodes CDR1 SQVTM and CDR2 ANQGSEA.

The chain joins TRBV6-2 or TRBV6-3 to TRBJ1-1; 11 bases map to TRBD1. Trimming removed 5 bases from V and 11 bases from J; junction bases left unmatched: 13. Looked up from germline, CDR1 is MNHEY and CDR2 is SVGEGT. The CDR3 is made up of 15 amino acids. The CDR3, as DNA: TGTGCCAGCAGTCTCCCAGGACAGGGGGCGGAGGATGCTTTCTTT. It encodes CASSLPGQGAEDAFF.

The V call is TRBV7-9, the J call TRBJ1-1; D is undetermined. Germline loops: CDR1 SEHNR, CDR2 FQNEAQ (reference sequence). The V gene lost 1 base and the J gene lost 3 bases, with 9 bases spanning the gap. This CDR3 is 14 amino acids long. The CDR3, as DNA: TGTGCCAGCAGCTTAGACCTCCGGGACACTGAAGCTTTCTTT. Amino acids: CASSLDLRDTEAFF.

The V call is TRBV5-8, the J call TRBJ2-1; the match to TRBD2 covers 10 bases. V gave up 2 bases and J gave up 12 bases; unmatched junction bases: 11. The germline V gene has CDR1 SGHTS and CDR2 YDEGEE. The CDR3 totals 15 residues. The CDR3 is CASSLAGGPFHGQFF. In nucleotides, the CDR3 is TGTGCCAGCAGCTTAGCGGGGGGGCCGTTTCATGGGCAGTTCTTC.

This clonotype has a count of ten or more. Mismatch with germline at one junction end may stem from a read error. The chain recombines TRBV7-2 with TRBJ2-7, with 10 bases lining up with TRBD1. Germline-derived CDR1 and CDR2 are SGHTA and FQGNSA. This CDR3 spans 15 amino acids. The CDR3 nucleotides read TGTGCCAGCAGTTTAGCCGGGACAGGGGCCTACGAGCAGTACTTC. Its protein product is CASSLAGTGAYEQYF.

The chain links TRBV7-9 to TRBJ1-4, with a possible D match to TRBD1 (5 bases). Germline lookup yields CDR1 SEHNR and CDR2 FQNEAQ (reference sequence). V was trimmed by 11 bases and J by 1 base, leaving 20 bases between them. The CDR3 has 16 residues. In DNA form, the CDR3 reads TGTGCCGTACCCAGGGCCGATGCTAAAACTAATGAAAAACTGTTTTTT. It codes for CAVPRADAKTNEKLFF.

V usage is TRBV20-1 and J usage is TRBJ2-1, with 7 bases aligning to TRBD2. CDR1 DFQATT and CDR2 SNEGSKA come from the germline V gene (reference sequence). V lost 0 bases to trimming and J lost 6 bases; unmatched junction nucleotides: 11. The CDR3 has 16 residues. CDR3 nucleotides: TGCAGTGCTAGAGAGGCCCAGCGGGGCTCGGTCAATGAGCAGTTCTTC. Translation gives CSAREAQRGSVNEQFF.

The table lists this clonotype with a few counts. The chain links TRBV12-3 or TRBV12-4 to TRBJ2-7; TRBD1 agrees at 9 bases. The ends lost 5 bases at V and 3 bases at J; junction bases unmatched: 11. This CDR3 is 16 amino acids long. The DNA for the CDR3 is TGTGCCAGCAGTGACTCCGGGACAGGGAAAGTCTACGAGCAGTACTTC. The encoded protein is CASSDSGTGKVYEQYF.

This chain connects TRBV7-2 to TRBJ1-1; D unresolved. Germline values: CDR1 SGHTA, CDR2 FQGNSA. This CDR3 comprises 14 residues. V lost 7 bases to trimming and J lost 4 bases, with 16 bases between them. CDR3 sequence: CASILGGELTEAFF. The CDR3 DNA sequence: TGTGCCAGCATCTTGGGCGGGGAGCTCACTGAAGCTTTCTTT.

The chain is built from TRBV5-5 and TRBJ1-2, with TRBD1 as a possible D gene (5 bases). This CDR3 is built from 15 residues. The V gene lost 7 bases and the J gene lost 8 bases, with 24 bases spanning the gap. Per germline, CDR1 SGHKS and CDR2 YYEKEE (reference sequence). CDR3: CASDRSGTEFSGYTF. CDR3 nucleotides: TGTGCCAGCGACCGTTCCGGGACCGAATTTTCAGGCTACACCTTC.

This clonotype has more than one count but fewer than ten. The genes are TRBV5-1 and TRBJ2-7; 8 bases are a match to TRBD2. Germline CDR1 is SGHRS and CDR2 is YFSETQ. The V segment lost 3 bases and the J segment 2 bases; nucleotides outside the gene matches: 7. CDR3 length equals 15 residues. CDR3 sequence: CASSSGGGLTYEQYF. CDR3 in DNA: TGCGCCAGCAGCTCGGGGGGGGGACTTACCTACGAGCAGTACTTC. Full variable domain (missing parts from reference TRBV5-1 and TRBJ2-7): KAGVTQTPRYLIKTRGQQVTLSCSPISGHRSVSWYQQTPGQGLQFLFEYFSETQRNKGNFPGRFSGRQFSNSRSEMNVSTLELGDSALYLCASSSGGGLTYEQYFGPGTRLTVT.

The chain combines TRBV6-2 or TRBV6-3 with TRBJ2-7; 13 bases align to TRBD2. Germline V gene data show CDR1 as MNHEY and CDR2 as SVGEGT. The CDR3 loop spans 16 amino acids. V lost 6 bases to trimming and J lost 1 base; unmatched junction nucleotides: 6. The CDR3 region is CASSHRTSGGSYEQYF. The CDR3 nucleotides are TGTGCCAGCAGCCACCGGACTAGCGGGGGTTCCTACGAGCAGTACTTC.

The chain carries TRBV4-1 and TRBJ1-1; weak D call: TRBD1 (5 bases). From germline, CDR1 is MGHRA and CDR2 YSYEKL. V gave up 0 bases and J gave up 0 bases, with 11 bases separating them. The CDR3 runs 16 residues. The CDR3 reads CASSQDGRGLNTEAFF. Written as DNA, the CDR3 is TGCGCCAGCAGCCAAGATGGAAGGGGCTTGAACACTGAAGCTTTCTTT.

The CDR3 is CASTGGGNTDTQYF. In nucleotides, the CDR3 is TGTGCCAGCACGGGGGGGGGGAACACAGATACGCAGTATTTT. The chain employs TRBV9 and TRBJ2-3; 8 nucleotides match TRBD2. The V gene end was trimmed by 6 bases and the J gene end by 2 bases; junction bases not matched to a gene: 5. Germline-derived CDR1 and CDR2 are SGDLS and YYNGEE. There are 14 residues in the CDR3.

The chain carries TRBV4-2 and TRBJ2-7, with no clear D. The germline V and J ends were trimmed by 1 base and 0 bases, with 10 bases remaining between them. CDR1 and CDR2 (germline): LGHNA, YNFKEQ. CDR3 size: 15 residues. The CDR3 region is CASSQGTVNSYEQYF. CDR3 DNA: TGTGCCAGCAGCCAAGGGACGGTGAACTCCTACGAGCAGTACTTC.

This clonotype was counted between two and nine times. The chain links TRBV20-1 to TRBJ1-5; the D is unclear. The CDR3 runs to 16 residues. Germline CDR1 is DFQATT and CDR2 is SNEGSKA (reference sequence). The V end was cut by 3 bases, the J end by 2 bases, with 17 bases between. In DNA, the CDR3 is TGCAGTGCTAGGGTCGGTCAGCCGTCGGGCAATCAGCCCCAGCATTTT. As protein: CSARVGQPSGNQPQHF.

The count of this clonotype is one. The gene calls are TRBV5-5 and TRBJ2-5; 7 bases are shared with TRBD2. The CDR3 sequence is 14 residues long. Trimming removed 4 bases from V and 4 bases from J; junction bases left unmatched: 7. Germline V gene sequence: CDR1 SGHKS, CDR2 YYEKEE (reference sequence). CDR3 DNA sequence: TGTGCCAGCAGCCAACGACTAGCCGGAGAGACCCAGTACTTC. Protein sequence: CASSQRLAGETQYF.

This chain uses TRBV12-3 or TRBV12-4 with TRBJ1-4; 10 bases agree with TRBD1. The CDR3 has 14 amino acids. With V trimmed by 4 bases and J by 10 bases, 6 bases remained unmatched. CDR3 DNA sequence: TGTGCCAGCAGTTCGGGGACAGGGGCAAGAAAACTGTTTTTT. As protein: CASSSGTGARKLFF.